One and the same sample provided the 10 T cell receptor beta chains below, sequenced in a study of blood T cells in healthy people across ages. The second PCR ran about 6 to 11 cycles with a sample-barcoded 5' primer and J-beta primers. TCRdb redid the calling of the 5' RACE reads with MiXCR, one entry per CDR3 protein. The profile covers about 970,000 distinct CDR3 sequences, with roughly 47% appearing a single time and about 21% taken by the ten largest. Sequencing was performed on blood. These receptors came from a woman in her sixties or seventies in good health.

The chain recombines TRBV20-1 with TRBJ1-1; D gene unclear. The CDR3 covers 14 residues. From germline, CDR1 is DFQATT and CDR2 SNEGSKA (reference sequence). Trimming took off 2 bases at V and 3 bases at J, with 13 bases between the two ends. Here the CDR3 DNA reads TGCAGTGCTAGATGGCTCTATGGACACACTGAAGCTTTCTTT. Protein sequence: CSARWLYGHTEAFF.

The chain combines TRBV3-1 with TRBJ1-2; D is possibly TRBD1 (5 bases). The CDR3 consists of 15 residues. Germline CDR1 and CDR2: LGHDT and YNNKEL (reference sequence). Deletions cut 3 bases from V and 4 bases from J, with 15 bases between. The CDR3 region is CASSQTGRAVYGYTF. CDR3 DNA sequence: TGTGCCAGCAGCCAGACGGGCAGGGCCGTCTATGGCTACACCTTC. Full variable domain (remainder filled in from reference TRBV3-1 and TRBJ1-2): DTAVSQTPKYLVTQMGNDKSIKCEQNLGHDTMYWYKQDSKKFLKIMFSYNNKELIINETVPNRFSPKSPDKAHLNLHINSLELGDSAVYFCASSQTGRAVYGYTFGSGTRLTVV.

CDR3: CSALIGGALGYTF. For the CDR3, the DNA is TGCAGCGCCCTTATCGGCGGGGCTTTAGGGTACACCTTC. The chain combines TRBV29-1 with TRBJ1-2; a possible D gene is TRBD1 (5 bases). Trimming pared 7 bases from V and 11 bases from J, leaving 23 bases between. Per the germline V gene, CDR1 is SQVTM and CDR2 is ANQGSEA. The CDR3 has 13 amino acids. Using reference TRBV29-1 and TRBJ1-2 for the parts outside the CDR3, the full variable domain is SAVISQKPSRDICQRGTSLTIQCQVDSQVTMMFWYRQQPGQSLTLIATANQGSEATYESGFVIDKFPISRPNLTFSTLTVSNMSPEDSSIYLCSALIGGALGYTFGSGTRLTVV.

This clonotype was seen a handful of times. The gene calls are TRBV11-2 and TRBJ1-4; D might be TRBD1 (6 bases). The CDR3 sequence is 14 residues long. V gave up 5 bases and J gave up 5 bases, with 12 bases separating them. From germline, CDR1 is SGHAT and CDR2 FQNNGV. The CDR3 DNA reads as TGTGCCAGCAGCCGGACAGTCCCAAATGAAAAACTGTTTTTT. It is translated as CASSRTVPNEKLFF.

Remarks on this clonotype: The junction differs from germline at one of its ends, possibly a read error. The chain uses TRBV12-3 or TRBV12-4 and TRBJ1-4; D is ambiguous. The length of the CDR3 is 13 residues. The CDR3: CAGSLRSYEKLFF. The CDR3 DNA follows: TGTGCCGGCAGTCTTCGATCGTATGAAAAACTGTTTTTT.

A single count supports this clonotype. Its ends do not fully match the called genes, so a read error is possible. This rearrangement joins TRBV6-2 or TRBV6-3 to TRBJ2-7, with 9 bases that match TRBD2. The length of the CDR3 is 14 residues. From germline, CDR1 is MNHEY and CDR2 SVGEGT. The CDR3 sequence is CTSSRLAEGYEQYF. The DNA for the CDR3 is TGTACCAGCAGCCGACTAGCGGAGGGCTACGAGCAGTACTTC.

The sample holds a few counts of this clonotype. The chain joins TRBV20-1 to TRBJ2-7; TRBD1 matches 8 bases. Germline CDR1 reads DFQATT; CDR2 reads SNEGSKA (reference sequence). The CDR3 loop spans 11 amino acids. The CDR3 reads CSLRTGGEQYF. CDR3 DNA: TGCAGCTTGAGAACAGGGGGAGAGCAGTACTTC.

As DNA, the CDR3 is TGCGCCGGCCCCATGGACAATGAGCAGTTCTTC. It yields the protein CAGPMDNEQFF. This chain connects TRBV23-1 to TRBJ2-1, with no clear D. TRBV23-1 is sorted into the ORF group, with uncertain function. The CDR3 contains 11 residues. V was pared by 11 bases and J by 5 bases, with 10 bases between.

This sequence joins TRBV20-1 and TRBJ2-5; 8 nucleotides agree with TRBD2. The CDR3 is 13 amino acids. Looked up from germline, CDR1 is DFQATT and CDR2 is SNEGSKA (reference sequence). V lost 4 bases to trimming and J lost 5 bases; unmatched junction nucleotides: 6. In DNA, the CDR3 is TGCAGTGCTAAAGCGGGGGAGAGGGAGACCCAGTACTTC. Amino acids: CSAKAGERETQYF.

CDR3 region: CASNLAPTIYNEQYF. CDR3 bases: TGTGCCAGCAACCTAGCTCCTACAATCTACAATGAGCAGTACTTC. The chain combines TRBV7-2 with TRBJ2-5; a weak D match, TRBD2 (5 bases). Trimming removed 7 bases from V and 11 bases from J, with 26 bases in between. The CDR3 contains 15 residues. Per the germline V gene, CDR1 is SGHTA and CDR2 is FQGNSA.